This T cell receptor (beta chain) was recovered during a study of OX40 agonist ivuxolimab in advanced cancers. Study context: Each patient was given ivuxolimab into a vein every 2 weeks, at 0.01 to 10 mg/kg. Partial responses were achieved by three patients: one hepatocellular carcinoma, two cutaneous melanoma. Study outcomes and limitations: Some patients who did not respond also had low normalized T-cell clonal expansion.

Profiled with immunoSEQ multiplex PCR; TCRdb holds only in-frame clones, not every one. The sample comprises 35,000 or so clones, around 80% of which are singletons, and 15% to 20% rests with the top ten. To note about this clone: No antigen is known for it.

The sequence was obtained from an adult with an advanced solid tumor such as melanoma, head and neck, liver or kidney cancer. This sample comprised CD4+ or CD8+ T cells sorted from blood, obtained in a trial of the OX40 agonist ivuxolimab.

CDR3 in amino acids: CASSSPRSGANVLTF. DNA of the CDR3: TGTGCCAGCAGTTCCCCAAGATCTGGGGCCAACGTCCTGACTTTC. This sequence joins TRBV28 and TRBJ2-6; no reliable D call. Germline loops: CDR1 MDHEN, CDR2 SYDVKM. V lost 4 bases and J lost 1, with 8 bases in between. There are 15 residues in the CDR3.